These 17 T cell receptor beta chains originate from one sample sequenced in a study of metastatic and nonmetastatic thyroid tumors. None of the patients had undergone any treatment ahead of thyroid surgery. TCRdb re-analyzed the PCR reads through MiXCR. This sample carries some 34,000 clones, under 25% of them seen once, and the ten largest clones take 15%. Material: blood. The source of these receptors is a female donor with papillary thyroid cancer or a benign thyroid nodule (not recorded which). Some clones in this sample may be carry-over from other donors' samples.

Of note for this clone: A much larger clone lies a single base off, so this may be a read error. This chain joins TRBV18 and TRBJ2-1, with 12 positions matching TRBD2. Germline V gives CDR1 KGHSH, CDR2 LQKENI. The CDR3 consists of 17 residues. V lost 1 base to trimming and J lost 7 bases; unmatched junction nucleotides: 8. The CDR3 region is CASSPLLAGGISNEQFF. In DNA form, the CDR3 reads TGTGCCAGCTCACCACTCCTAGCGGGAGGGATATCGAATGAGCAGTTCTTC.

The table lists this clone with many counts. The chain links TRBV27 to TRBJ1-2; a weak D match, TRBD1 (5 bases). The CDR3 is 14 residues long. The germline V gene encodes CDR1 MNHEY and CDR2 SMNVEV (reference sequence). Trimming removed 5 bases from V and 2 bases from J, with 12 bases in between. This CDR3 reads CASSPSGRNYGYTF. The CDR3 nucleotides are TGTGCCAGCAGTCCATCGGGACGGAACTATGGCTACACCTTC.

This clone was recorded at least ten times. The chain couples TRBV14 to TRBJ2-5; 8 bases map to TRBD1. The CDR3 contains 15 residues. In germline, CDR1 is SGHDN, CDR2 FVKESK. V was clipped by 4 bases and J by 6 bases; unmatched bases: 10. The CDR3 sequence is CASSPLQGAQQTQYF. In DNA, the CDR3 is TGTGCCAGCAGCCCTCTCCAGGGGGCTCAACAGACCCAGTACTTC.

This clone was recorded many times. This sample also contains other DNA sequences that code for the same CDR3. The chain couples TRBV9 to TRBJ2-2, with D possibly being TRBD1 (5 bases). V lost 5 bases and J lost 2, with 13 bases in between. Germline CDR1 and CDR2: SGDLS and YYNGEE. The CDR3 covers 15 residues. CDR3 in amino acids: CASSDTGTNTGELFF. The CDR3 DNA follows: TGTGCCAGCAGTGATACAGGAACCAACACCGGGGAGCTGTTTTTT.

This clone was picked up many times. The CDR3 loop is CASSGQASSGANVLTF. CDR3 bases: TGTGCCAGCAGTGGACAGGCCAGCTCTGGGGCCAACGTCCTGACTTTC. The chain carries TRBV25-1 and TRBJ2-6; tentatively, D is TRBD1 (6 bases). Germline-derived CDR1 and CDR2 are MGHDK and SYGVNS. V was shortened by 4 bases and J by 0 bases, with 10 bases between the two germline ends. The CDR3 extends over 16 amino acids.

The sample holds many counts of this clone. The chain couples TRBV7-9 to TRBJ1-1; 8 bases line up with TRBD1. This CDR3 is built from 14 residues. Germline CDR1 reads SEHNR; CDR2 reads FQNEAQ (reference sequence). Losses at the gene ends were 4 bases for V and 6 bases for J; bases not matched to a gene: 7. Here the CDR3 DNA reads TGTGCCAGCAGCTCGTGGACAGGGACGTCTGAAGCTTTCTTT. Protein sequence: CASSSWTGTSEAFF.

This clone has ten or more counts. The chain joins TRBV18 to TRBJ1-1, with a weak D call TRBD1 (5 bases). There are 18 residues in the CDR3. Trimming removed 2 bases at V and 4 bases at J, with 23 bases between. Per the germline V gene, CDR1 is KGHSH and CDR2 is LQKENI. The CDR3 coding sequence is TGTGCCAGCTCACCAAGGGCGCCGAATGGGGGGAGCGGCACTGAAGCTTTCTTT. This gives the protein CASSPRAPNGGSGTEAFF.

This rearrangement joins TRBV19 to TRBJ1-1; D is unclear. The V gene's germline CDR1 is LNHDA and CDR2 SQIVND (reference sequence). This CDR3 contains 13 residues. CDR3: CASSQLGNTEAFF. The CDR3 DNA reads TGTGCAAGTTCGCAATTGGGTAACACTGAAGCTTTCTTT.

In its sample, this clone was seen many times. This chain uses TRBV28 with TRBJ1-1, with TRBD1 as a possible D gene (6 bases). V was clipped by 5 bases and J by 0 bases, with 13 bases between them. CDR3 length equals 15 residues. Germline values: CDR1 MDHEN, CDR2 SYDVKM. The CDR3 nucleotides are TGTGCCAGCAGTGAACAGGGAACCATGAACACTGAAGCTTTCTTT. Encoded protein: CASSEQGTMNTEAFF.

The chain is built from TRBV30 and TRBJ1-6; D perhaps matches TRBD1 (6 bases). With 1 base removed from V and 6 bases from J, the gap between germline ends came to 10 bases. In germline, CDR1 is GTSNPN, CDR2 SVGIG (reference sequence). CDR3 length: 14 residues. CDR3: CAWSDGRGNSPLHF. The CDR3 coding sequence is TGTGCCTGGAGTGATGGCAGGGGTAATTCACCCCTCCACTTT.

As for this clone: It may be a read error: a sequence one base away is much more abundant. The chain is built from TRBV12-3 or TRBV12-4 and TRBJ1-1; 9 bases map to TRBD1. The CDR3 contains 17 residues. The J segment lost 0 bases and the V segment lost 6 bases, leaving 11 bases of the junction unmatched. The CDR3 DNA reads as TGTGCCAGCAGCCCCACCGGGACAGGGCGAATGAACACTGAAGCTTTCTTT. Amino acid sequence: CASSPTGTGRMNTEAFF.

This clone was seen at least ten times. Within the sample, other DNA sequences also encode this same CDR3. This chain joins TRBV2 and TRBJ2-7; the D is unclear. The CDR3 extends over 14 amino acids. Germline V lookup: CDR1 SNHLY, CDR2 FYNNEI. V shed 5 bases and J shed 7 bases, with 18 bases lying between them. In DNA, the CDR3 is TGTGCCAGCAGTTTCTCAGGACCTCGTGGGGAGCAGTACTTC. Translating gives CASSFSGPRGEQYF.

In this sample, this clone turned up a few times. This may be a read error: a much more frequent sequence differs by one nucleotide. In the same sample, other DNA sequences code for this CDR3. J is TRBJ1-1 and V is TRBV9, with unresolved D. The CDR3 is 14 amino acids. The V end lost 3 bases, the J end lost 4 bases, and 13 bases lay between the germline ends. Germline values: CDR1 SGDLS, CDR2 YYNGEE. CDR3 bases: TGTGCCAGCAGCGCAACTCTCGTGAGCACTGAAGCTTTCTTT. Its translation: CASSATLVSTEAFF.

This clone occurred a few times. V and J are TRBV20-1 and TRBJ2-1, with 10 nucleotides matching TRBD1. CDR1 and CDR2 from the germline V gene are DFQATT and SNEGSKA (reference sequence). V trimming: 3 bases; J trimming: 12 bases; junction bases outside the gene matches: 14. The CDR3 contains 15 residues. CDR3 loop: CSASTGTGARLLQFF. In nucleotides, the CDR3 is TGCAGTGCTAGTACCGGGACAGGGGCCCGGCTCTTGCAGTTCTTC.

This clone was seen more than once but under ten times. The chain links TRBV6-1 to TRBJ1-5, with D unresolved. Trimming shortened V by 2 bases and J by 7 bases, and 9 bases separated the two germline ends. The germline V gene encodes CDR1 MNHNS and CDR2 SASEGT. The CDR3 spans 13 residues. The CDR3 spells CASSERGVQPQHF. CDR3 in DNA: TGTGCCAGCAGTGAACGGGGTGTCCAGCCCCAGCATTTT.

With regard to this clone: Because it lacks the conserved phenylalanine or tryptophan at the end, this CDR3 is likely a read error. CDR3 in DNA: TGTGCCAGTACCATCGGGACAGGGGTGGGCTATGGCTACACCCTC. This gives the protein CASTIGTGVGYGYTL. The V gene is TRBV19, the J gene TRBJ1-2, with TRBD1 matching over 10 bases. Germline CDR1 reads LNHDA; CDR2 reads SQIVND (reference sequence). V dropped 7 bases and J dropped 4; count of bases not matched to a gene: 9. This CDR3 contains 15 residues.

The chain combines TRBV6-1 with TRBJ1-3; D is uncertain. Germline lookup yields CDR1 MNHNS and CDR2 SASEGT. V dropped 6 bases and J dropped 4 bases, with 10 bases sitting between them. The CDR3 is 13 residues long. In nucleotides, the CDR3 is TGTGCCAGCAGGGCCAAGGTCGGAAACACCATATATTTT. Protein product: CASRAKVGNTIYF.